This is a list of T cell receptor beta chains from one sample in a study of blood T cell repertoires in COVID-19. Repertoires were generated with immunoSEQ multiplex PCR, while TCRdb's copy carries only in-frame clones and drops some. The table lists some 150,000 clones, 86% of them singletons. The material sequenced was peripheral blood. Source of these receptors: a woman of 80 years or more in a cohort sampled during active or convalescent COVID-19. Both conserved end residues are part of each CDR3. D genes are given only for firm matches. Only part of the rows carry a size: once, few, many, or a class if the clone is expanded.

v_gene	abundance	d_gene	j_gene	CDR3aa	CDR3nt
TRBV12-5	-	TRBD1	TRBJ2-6	CASGLVFPLGQGSRGANVLTF	TGTGCTAGTGGTTTGGTATTTCCGCTGGGACAGGGATCGCGGGGGGCCAACGTCCTGACTTTC
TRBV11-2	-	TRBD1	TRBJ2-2	CASSRGSGQGVTGELFF	TGTGCCAGCAGTCGGGGATCAGGACAGGGAGTCACCGGGGAGCTGTTTTTT
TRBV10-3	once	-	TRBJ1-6	CAIADFDSPLHF	TGTGCCATCGCGGACTTTGATTCACCCCTCCACTTT
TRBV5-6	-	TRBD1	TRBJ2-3	CASSFPGTESTDTQYF	TGTGCCAGCAGCTTTCCCGGGACAGAAAGCACAGATACGCAGTATTTT
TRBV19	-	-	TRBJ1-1	CASSPGIWDTQGTEAFF	TGTGCCAGTAGTCCTGGGATATGGGACACGCAGGGGACTGAAGCTTTCTTT
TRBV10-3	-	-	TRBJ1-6	CAISESGGGNSPLHF	TGTGCCATCAGTGAATCGGGGGGCGGTAATTCACCCCTCCACTTT
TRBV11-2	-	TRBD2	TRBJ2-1	CASSLRGELHNEQFF	TGTGCCAGCAGCTTACGGGGGGAGTTGCACAATGAGCAGTTCTTC
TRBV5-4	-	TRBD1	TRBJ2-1	CASTFRDRGVNEQFF	TGTGCCAGCACTTTCCGGGACAGGGGAGTCAATGAGCAGTTCTTC
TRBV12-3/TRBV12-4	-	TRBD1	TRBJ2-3	CASSTTGEQYF	TGTGCCAGCAGTACGACAGGGGAGCAGTATTTT
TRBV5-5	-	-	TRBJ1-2	CASSQAYGYTF	TGTGCCAGCAGCCAAGCCTATGGCTACACCTTC
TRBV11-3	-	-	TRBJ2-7	CASSTDRNYEQYF	TGTGCCAGCAGCACCGACAGAAACTACGAGCAGTACTTC
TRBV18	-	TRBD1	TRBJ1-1	CASSTWTGKNTEAFF	TGTGCCAGCTCTACTTGGACAGGGAAAAACACTGAAGCTTTCTTT